This T cell receptor beta chain was profiled in a study of CD8+CD57+ T cells in acquired aplastic anemia. Whole-study results and caveats: Common to patients and controls were about 31 CD8+ CDR3 sequences.

Patients chosen for sequencing had CD8+CD57+ cells that had expanded, as shown by flow cytometry. All patients had severe acquired aplastic anemia. Patients had undergone no therapy by the time their blood was sampled. CDR1 and CDR2 from the germline V gene are SEHNR and FQNEAQ (reference sequence). The CDR3 has 12 residues. Trimming took 5 bases from V and 8 from J, leaving 10 bases between them. Genomic DNA served as template for TCR beta VDJ and CDR3 profiling. TCRdb ran MiXCR on the reads and lists one entry per CDR3 protein. In the table there are 150,000 to 200,000 distinct CDR3 sequences, about half of which are singletons. As concerns this clonotype: As yet, its antigen is unknown.

The V and J genes are TRBV7-9 and TRBJ2-1; D may be TRBD2 (5 bases). Material for sequencing was sorted CD4+, CD8+, or CD8+CD57+ T cells (not recorded which) from PBMCs. This clonotype was sampled from a human donor with aplastic anemia. CDR3 in DNA: TGTGCCAGCAGCCCCCCCGGGGATGAGCAGTTCTTC. Protein: CASSPPGDEQFF.